The present T cell receptor beta chain was sequenced within a study of lymphopenia after photon versus proton radiotherapy (dated by TCRdb to about 2019). Looking at the study overall: In patients with gastrointestinal tumors who developed high-grade lymphopenia, the study compared the immunological effects of photon radiation therapy with those of proton radiation therapy. The cohort comprised 15 to 20 patients with gastrointestinal tumors who received either photon or proton therapy and then developed lymphopenia. The study was designed to characterize how the impact on the immune system differs between the two radiation modalities. The investigation overall reported the following: After the lymphocyte count nadir, repertoires from photon-treated patients showed oligoclonal expansion, particularly of CD8+ Temra cells, and this expansion drove the decline in diversity. Relative stability during treatment was observed in proton-treated patients, whereas loss of naive T cells and TCR diversity and gain of effector/memory populations were observed in photon-treated patients. Among patients across the cohort who died, overall survival time showed an inverse correlation with a larger post-nadir drop in TCR diversity. The survival association was examined only in patients who died, and the authors described better survival with proton therapy as a possibility, not as a demonstrated result.

Receptor libraries were prepared by the immunoSEQ multiplex PCR assay. T cell repertoires were profiled with deep sequencing of rearranged TCR beta loci together with multiparametric flow cytometry. Drawn from immuneACCESS, this table holds only the in-frame rearrangements with V and J called that TCRdb kept. Clones are partly lost; checked studies trace under half to an unresolved V gene and leave the rest unexplained. Present in this sample are 70,000 or so clones, more than 75% of which were seen just once. The ten largest clones represent about 2.6% of the sample. CDR1 and CDR2, per the germline V gene (reference sequence), are SEHNR and FQNEAQ. V drops 3 bases and J drops 3 bases, leaving 6 bases in between. From the cysteine up to the phenylalanine, the CDR3 has a length of 13 residues. Left in the record is the CDR3 DNA by itself, 39 bases read in frame from the first base. To note about this clone: Its antigen specificity is not known. It has no much larger one-base neighbor in the sample; base qualities were not kept.

The clonotype originates from a woman aged 70-85 years with pancreatic cancer. Recombination joined TRBV7-9 with TRBJ1-5; no D gene is confidently identified. The sequenced sample was peripheral blood, obtained from a patient treated with photon-based radiotherapy. The CDR3 protein sequence reads: CASSFGVNQPQHF. The bases read TGTGCCAGCAGCTTCGGGGTCAATCAGCCCCAGCATTTT.